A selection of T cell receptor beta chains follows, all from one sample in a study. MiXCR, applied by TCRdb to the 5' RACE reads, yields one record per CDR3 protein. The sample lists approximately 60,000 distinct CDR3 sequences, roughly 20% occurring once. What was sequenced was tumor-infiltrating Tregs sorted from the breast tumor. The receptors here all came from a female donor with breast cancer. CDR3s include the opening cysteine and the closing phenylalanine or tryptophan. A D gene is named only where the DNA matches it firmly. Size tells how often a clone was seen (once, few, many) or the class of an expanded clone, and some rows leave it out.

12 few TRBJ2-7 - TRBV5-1 TGCGCCAGCGCCCAGGCGAAAGGGGAGCAGTACTTC CASAQAKGEQYF
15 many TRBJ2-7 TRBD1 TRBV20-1 TGCAGTGCTAGAGATCCCTACAGGGGAAGAAACGAGCAGTACTTC CSARDPYRGRNEQYF
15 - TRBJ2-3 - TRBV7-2 TGTGCCAGCAGCTCAGTGGCAGGGGTATTAAATACGCAGTATTTT CASSSVAGVLNTQYF
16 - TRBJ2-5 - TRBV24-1 TGTGCCACCAGTGATTTGGGCGGCCGAGGAGGAGAGACCCAGTACTTC CATSDLGGRGGETQYF
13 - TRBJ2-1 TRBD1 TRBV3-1 TGTGCCAGCAGCCACCGACAGGGGTGGGAGCAGTTCTTC CASSHRQGWEQFF
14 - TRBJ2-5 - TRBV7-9 TGTGCCAGCAGCTTAGCGGGGGGACAAGAGACCCAGTACTTC CASSLAGGQETQYF
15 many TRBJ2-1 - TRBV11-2 TGTGCCAGCAGCTCCCCCCGGGGTAGTGACAATGAGCAGTTCTTC CASSSPRGSDNEQFF
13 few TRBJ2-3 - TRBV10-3 TGTGCCATCAATGGAGGGTTTGAAGATACGCAGTATTTT CAINGGFEDTQYF
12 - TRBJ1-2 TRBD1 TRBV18 TGTGCCAGCTCAAAGGACAGGGATGGCTACACCTTC CASSKDRDGYTF
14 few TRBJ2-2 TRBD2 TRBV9 TGTGCCAGCAGTGAGACTAGCGTCACCGGGGAGCTGTTTTTT CASSETSVTGELFF
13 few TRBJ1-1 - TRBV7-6 TGTGCCAGCAGTGAAGGCGTTAACACTGAAGCTTTCTTT CASSEGVNTEAFF
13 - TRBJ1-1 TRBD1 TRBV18 TGTGCCAGCTCACCAGATCAGGGGGAAGGAGCTTTCTTT CASSPDQGEGAFF
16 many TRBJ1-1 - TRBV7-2 TGTGCCAGCAGCCCTCAGGAGGGAACGAGGAACACTGAAGCTTTCTTT CASSPQEGTRNTEAFF
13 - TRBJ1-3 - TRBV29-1 TGCAGCGTCCGAAAGCCCAACGGAAACACCATATATTTT CSVRKPNGNTIYF
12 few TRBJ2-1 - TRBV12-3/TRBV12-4 TGTGCCAGCAGTACACAGGTCGGTGAGCAGTTCTTC CASSTQVGEQFF
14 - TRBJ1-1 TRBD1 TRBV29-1 TGCAGCGCCTCGGGACAGCATATGAACACTGAAGCTTTCTTT CSASGQHMNTEAFF
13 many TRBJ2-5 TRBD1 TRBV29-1 TGCAGCGTGCCGGACAGGGGAGGAGAGACCCAGTACTTC CSVPDRGGETQYF
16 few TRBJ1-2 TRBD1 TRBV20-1 TGCAGTGCTAGAGGGGGACAGGTGGTACTAAACTATGGCTACACCTTC CSARGGQVVLNYGYTF
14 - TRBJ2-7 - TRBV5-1 TGCGCCAGCAGTACGGCCAGGAAACACTACGAGCAGTACTTC CASSTARKHYEQYF
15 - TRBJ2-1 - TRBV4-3 TGCGCCAGCAGCCAAGACGGGCGGAGGGGAAATGAGCAGTTCTTC CASSQDGRRGNEQFF
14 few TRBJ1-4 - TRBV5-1 TGCGCCAGCAGCTTGGACAGGCTGAATGAAAAACTGTTTTTT CASSLDRLNEKLFF
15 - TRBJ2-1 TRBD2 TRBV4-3 TGCGCCAGCAGCCCCGGGACTAGCGGGAGGTTTGAGCAGTTCTTC CASSPGTSGRFEQFF
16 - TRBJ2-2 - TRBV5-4 TGTGCCAGCAGTTCTAGCGTAACGAGAACAGCCGGGGAGCTGTTTTTT CASSSSVTRTAGELFF
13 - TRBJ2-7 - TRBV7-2 TGTGCCAGCAGCCGAAGGGGGGGCGGCGAGCAGTACTTC CASSRRGGGEQYF
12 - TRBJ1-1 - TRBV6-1 TGTGTCAGCAGGGAAGAGGTCAAGGGAGCTTTCTTT CVSREEVKGAFF
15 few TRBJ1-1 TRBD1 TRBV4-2 TGTGCCAGCAGCCAAGATCAGGGGGGATTCACTGAAGCTTTCTTT CASSQDQGGFTEAFF
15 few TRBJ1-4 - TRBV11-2 TGTGCCAGCAGCTTAGCGGCAGGGTTAGATGAAAAACTGTTTTTT CASSLAAGLDEKLFF
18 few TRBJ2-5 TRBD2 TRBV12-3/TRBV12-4 TGTGCCAGCAGTCCCAGACTCGGGACTAGCGGAACTCAAGAGACCCAGTACTTC CASSPRLGTSGTQETQYF
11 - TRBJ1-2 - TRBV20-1 TGCAGTGCTCCCCGCGGGTTGGGCTACACCTTC CSAPRGLGYTF
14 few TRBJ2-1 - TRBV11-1 TGTGCCAGCGGTGGTAGATTCCGAAGCAATGAGCAGTTCTTC CASGGRFRSNEQFF
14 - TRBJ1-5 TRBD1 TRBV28 TGTGCCAGCAGAGTAACAGGGGGCGGTCAGCCCCAGCATTTT CASRVTGGGQPQHF
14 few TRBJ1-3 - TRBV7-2 TGTGCCAGCAGCTTAGCACTGTCTGGAAACACCATATATTTT CASSLALSGNTIYF
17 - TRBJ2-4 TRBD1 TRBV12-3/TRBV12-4 TGTGCCAGCAGCCCAGGCGGACAGGGGGCCGCCAAAAACATTCAGTACTTC CASSPGGQGAAKNIQYF
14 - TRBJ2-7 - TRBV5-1 TGCGCCAGCAGCTTTCAAAGGGCCTCTGACGAGCAGTACTTC CASSFQRASDEQYF
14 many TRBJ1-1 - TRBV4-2 TGTGCCAGCAGCCAAGGGCGTTTTGGGATGGCGACTTTCTTT CASSQGRFGMATFF
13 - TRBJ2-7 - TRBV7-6 TGTGCCAGCAGCTCAAGGCAGGCAGCTGAGCAGTACTTC CASSSRQAAEQYF
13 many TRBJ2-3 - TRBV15 TGTGCCACCAGCAGAACTGCCACAGATACGCAGTATTTT CATSRTATDTQYF
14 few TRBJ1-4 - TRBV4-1 TGCGCCAGCAGCCGCCTTGCAACTAATGAAAAACTGTTTTTT CASSRLATNEKLFF
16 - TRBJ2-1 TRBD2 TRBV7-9 TGTGCCAGCAGCACCCGGACTAGCGGGAGTTACAATGAGCAGTTCTTC CASSTRTSGSYNEQFF
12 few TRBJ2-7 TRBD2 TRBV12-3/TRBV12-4 TGTGCCAGCAGCCGAATAGCGGGAGAGCAGTACTTC CASSRIAGEQYF
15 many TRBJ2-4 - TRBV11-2 TGTGCCAGCAGCTCGCCCCGAGTTGTAGGGTACATTCAGTACTTC CASSSPRVVGYIQYF
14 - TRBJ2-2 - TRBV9 TGTGCCAGCAGCCTCCGGCTGAGGACCGGGGAGCTGTTTTTT CASSLRLRTGELFF
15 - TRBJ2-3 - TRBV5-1 TGCGCCAGCAGCCCCCAGGGTCCCTTCACAGATACGCAGTATTTT CASSPQGPFTDTQYF
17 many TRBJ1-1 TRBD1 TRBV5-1 TGCGCCAGCAGCGATGTAGGGACAGGGGGCGTATTCCCTGAAGCTTTCTTT CASSDVGTGGVFPEAFF
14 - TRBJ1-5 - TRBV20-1 TGCAGTGCTAGCGGGGGGCAGGGCCATCAGCCCCAGCATTTT CSASGGQGHQPQHF
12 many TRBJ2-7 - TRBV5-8 TGTGCCAGCAGCTTAGCCCACTACGAGCAGTACTTC CASSLAHYEQYF
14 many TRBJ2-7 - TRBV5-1 TGCGCCAGCAGCTTGGAGGGGACCAACTACGAGCAGTACTTC CASSLEGTNYEQYF
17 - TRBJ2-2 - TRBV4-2 TGTGCCAGCAGCCAAGAGTCCCCGGGACTCTTAACCGGGGAGCTGTTTTTT CASSQESPGLLTGELFF
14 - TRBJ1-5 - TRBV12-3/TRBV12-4 TGTGCCAGCAGTTTCGGCAGGGGCAATCAGCCCCAGCATTTT CASSFGRGNQPQHF
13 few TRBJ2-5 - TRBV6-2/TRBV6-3 TGTGCCAGCAGTAGGGGACTTCAAGAGACCCAGTACTTC CASSRGLQETQYF
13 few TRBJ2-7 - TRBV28 TGTGCCAGCAGTTTACCAGGGCCCCACGAGCAGTACTTC CASSLPGPHEQYF
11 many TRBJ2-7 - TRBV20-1 TGCAGTGCTAGCAAGAGGGACGAGCAGTACTTC CSASKRDEQYF
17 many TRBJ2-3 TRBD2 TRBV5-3 TGTGCCAGAAGCTTGGATGGGGGGAGGGAAAGCACAGATACGCAGTATTTT CARSLDGGRESTDTQYF
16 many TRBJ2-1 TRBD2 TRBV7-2 TGTGCCAGCAGCAAGCTGTCGGCTAGCGGGAGAAATGAGCAGTTCTTC CASSKLSASGRNEQFF